The source of this T cell receptor (beta chain) is a study of shared clonotypes between healthy human individuals. Whole-study findings and limits: An effect of sequencing depth on clonotype sharing among donors was expected.

TCRdb's table, derived via immunoSEQ multiplex PCR, lists solely in-frame clones and lacks some. The table includes about 2.3 million clones, 85% to 95% detected once. CDR1 KGHSH and CDR2 LQKENI come from the germline V gene. The length of the CDR3 is 16 residues. V was shortened by 6 bases and J by 8 bases, with 23 bases between the two germline ends. With regard to this clone: Its antigen is undetermined.

V and J are TRBV18 and TRBJ2-1; D is possibly TRBD2 (6 bases). The clonotype originates from a man between 18 and 29 years old in good health. Some clones in this sample may be carry-over from other donors' samples. Sequenced material: naive CD4+ T cells from PBMCs. Subset noted: CD45RA+ positively selected. The CDR3 reads CASSRPGGPRRDEQFF. As DNA, the CDR3 is TGTGCCAGCTCTCGGCCTGGCGGTCCAAGGAGGGATGAGCAGTTCTTC. The whole variable domain, remainder taken from reference TRBV18 and TRBJ2-1, is NAGVMQNPRHLVRRRGQEARLRCSPMKGHSHVYWYRQLPEEGLKFMVYLQKENIIDESGMPKERFSAEFPKEGPSILRIQQVVRGDSAAYFCASSRPGGPRRDEQFFGPGTRLTVL.